The 19 T cell receptor beta chains in this list originate from one sample, sequenced in a study of T-cell reconstitution after alpha-beta-depleted transplantation in children. Unique molecular identifiers were incorporated during preparation of the TCRbeta library. MiXCR was run by TCRdb on the PCR reads, yielding one entry per CDR3 protein. The repertoire holds about 110,000 distinct CDR3 sequences, with around 6.4% as singletons. The sequenced sample was PBMCs, mostly from graft donor cells, obtained 360 days after TCRalphabeta/CD19-depleted stem cell transplant. The receptors shown here come from a male patient aged 2 to 9 who had a stem cell transplant for acute lymphoblastic leukemia, so the T cells may come from the graft donor.

This clonotype was found many times. V usage is TRBV6-2 or TRBV6-3 and J usage is TRBJ1-1; tentative D call: TRBD1 (5 bases). This CDR3 is built from 15 residues. Trimming pared 2 bases from V and 1 base from J, leaving 11 bases between. From germline, CDR1 is MNHEY and CDR2 SVGEGT. The CDR3 DNA follows: TGTGCCAGCAGTTACGACACAGGCGGGAACACTGAAGCTTTCTTT. Protein sequence: CASSYDTGGNTEAFF.

V gene TRBV7-6 combines with J gene TRBJ1-1, with D possibly being TRBD1 (6 bases). The V and J ends lost 1 base and 1 base respectively, with 10 bases between them. The CDR3 is made up of 15 amino acids. Germline CDR1 and CDR2: SGHVS and FNYEAQ. CDR3 residues: CASSLVVRGNTEAFF. The CDR3, as DNA: TGTGCCAGCAGCTTAGTCGTCAGGGGGAACACTGAAGCTTTCTTT.

The table lists this clonotype with a few counts. The chain links TRBV9 to TRBJ2-1; tentatively, D is TRBD1 or TRBD2 (5 bases each). Germline CDR1 SGDLS, CDR2 YYNGEE. V gave up 0 bases and J gave up 15 bases, with 22 bases separating them. This CDR3 has 15 residues. CDR3 region: CASSVGRTPGPARFF. CDR3 in DNA: TGTGCCAGCAGCGTAGGGCGGACCCCGGGACCCGCCCGGTTCTTC.

This clonotype was found many times. This sequence joins TRBV29-1 and TRBJ2-1; no clear D. Trimming took off 3 bases at V and 2 bases at J, with 14 bases between the two ends. The CDR3 runs 15 residues. Germline CDR1 SQVTM, CDR2 ANQGSEA. CDR3 protein: CSVDRWVQAYNEQFF. The CDR3 DNA follows: TGCAGCGTTGACAGATGGGTCCAGGCCTACAATGAGCAGTTCTTC.

The sample holds a few counts of this clonotype. The chain uses TRBV6-5 and TRBJ1-4, with 7 positions matching TRBD1. V lost 4 bases to trimming and J lost 8 bases; unmatched junction nucleotides: 10. Looked up from germline, CDR1 is MNHEY and CDR2 is SVGAGI. The CDR3 totals 15 residues. In DNA form, the CDR3 reads TGTGCCAGCAGTTCCGTTCGGGACAGTAGGGAAAAACTGTTTTTT. The encoded protein is CASSSVRDSREKLFF.

This clonotype was counted at least ten times. This chain uses TRBV20-1 with TRBJ2-7; 9 positions match TRBD1. This CDR3 has 12 residues. The germline V gene encodes CDR1 DFQATT and CDR2 SNEGSKA (reference sequence). J was trimmed by 5 bases and V by 7 bases; bases with no gene match: 6. CDR3 bases: TGCAGTGGGGGGACAGGGTACCACGAGCAGTACTTC. Protein sequence: CSGGTGYHEQYF.

In its sample, this clonotype was seen many times. The chain recombines TRBV6-1 with TRBJ2-7; D is ambiguous. The CDR3 spans 14 residues. V was clipped by 6 bases and J by 4 bases, with 16 bases between them. Germline CDR1 and CDR2: MNHNS and SASEGT. CDR3 residues: CASRPGSPSYEQYF. In DNA form, the CDR3 reads TGTGCCAGCAGGCCCGGGTCCCCCTCATACGAGCAGTACTTC.

This clonotype was observed many times. This chain joins TRBV7-9 and TRBJ1-6; possibly TRBD1 for D (5 bases). V was trimmed by 6 bases and J by 9 bases, leaving 15 bases between them. CDR3 length: 14 residues. Germline CDR1 reads SEHNR; CDR2 reads FQNEAQ (reference sequence). The CDR3 DNA reads as TGTGCCAGCAGTAGGACTCCCGGGGGTTCACCCCTCCACTTT. It specifies CASSRTPGGSPLHF. The entire variable domain, with the rest obtained from reference TRBV7-9 and TRBJ1-6, is as follows: DTGVSQNPRHKITKRGQNVTFRCDPISEHNRLYWYRQTLGQGPEFLTYFQNEAQLEKSRLLSDRFSAERPKGSFSTLEIQRTEQGDSAMYLCASSRTPGGSPLHFGNGTRLTVT.

This clonotype was detected a few times. The chain employs TRBV20-1 and TRBJ2-5; D remains unclear. The CDR3 has 13 amino acids. Germline V gene lookup returns CDR1 DFQATT and CDR2 SNEGSKA (reference sequence). The germline V and J ends were trimmed by 4 bases and 0 bases, with 9 bases remaining between them. The CDR3 region is CSATGTDQETQYF. In nucleotides, the CDR3 is TGCAGTGCTACTGGCACCGACCAAGAGACCCAGTACTTC.

This chain uses TRBV25-1 with TRBJ2-7; TRBD2 matches at 7 bases. CDR3 length: 16 amino acids. J gave up 1 base and V 3 bases, and 9 bases lay outside the gene matches. Per the germline V gene, CDR1 is MGHDK and CDR2 is SYGVNS. CDR3 sequence reads: CASSDSRDYPSYEQYF. As DNA, the CDR3 is TGTGCCAGCAGTGACTCCCGGGACTACCCATCCTACGAGCAGTACTTC.

This clonotype was found many times. CDR3 bases: TGTGGAGGCAGGGGGGAGACCCAGTACTTC. Translated, it gives CGGRGETQYF. The chain uses TRBV2 and TRBJ2-5, with 7 bases fitting TRBD1. The CDR3 sequence is 10 residues long. CDR1 and CDR2 from the germline V gene are SNHLY and FYNNEI.

Ten or more counts support this clonotype. Written as DNA, the CDR3 is TGCGCCAGCAGCCAAGATTGGTTGACCGGGGAGCTGTTTTTT. Encoded protein: CASSQDWLTGELFF. V usage is TRBV4-3 and J usage is TRBJ2-2; D gene uncertain. With 0 bases removed from V and 5 bases from J, the gap between germline ends came to 7 bases. Germline V gives CDR1 LGHNA, CDR2 YSLEER. The CDR3 is made up of 14 amino acids.

This clonotype was found many times. The chain employs TRBV29-1 and TRBJ1-2; a weak D match, TRBD1 (6 bases). This CDR3 comprises 12 residues. V shed 3 bases and J shed 4 bases, with 9 bases lying between them. Looked up from germline, CDR1 is SQVTM and CDR2 is ANQGSEA. The CDR3 region has the DNA TGCAGCGTTGACAGGGGAGGCTATGGCTACACCTTC. It yields the protein CSVDRGGYGYTF.

V gene TRBV20-1 combines with J gene TRBJ2-2; 11 bases line up with TRBD1. The CDR3 totals 19 residues. The J segment lost 2 bases and the V segment lost 0 bases, leaving 11 bases of the junction unmatched. Germline V lookup: CDR1 DFQATT, CDR2 SNEGSKA (reference sequence). This chain's CDR3 is CSARDFSLRTGGNTGELFF. For the CDR3, the DNA is TGCAGTGCTAGAGATTTTTCCTTGAGGACAGGGGGCAACACCGGGGAGCTGTTTTTT.

This clonotype was detected many times. CDR3 coding DNA: TGTGCCAGCAGTTTCCAGGGAACCAATCAGCCCCAGCATTTT. Translating gives CASSFQGTNQPQHF. The V and J genes are TRBV28 and TRBJ1-5; D is perhaps TRBD1 (5 bases). V gave up 3 bases and J gave up 3 bases, with 9 bases separating them. The CDR3 totals 14 residues. Germline V CDR1 and CDR2: MDHEN, SYDVKM.

This clonotype was found many times. The chain links TRBV10-2 to TRBJ2-7; D perhaps matches TRBD1 (7 bases). CDR3 length equals 14 residues. Trimming cost V 5 bases and J 1 base, with 12 bases left between them. CDR1 and CDR2 (germline): WSHSY, SAAADI. CDR3 loop: CASSQGGGSYEQYF. As DNA, the CDR3 is TGCGCCAGCAGTCAGGGGGGCGGATCCTACGAGCAGTACTTC.

This clonotype has ten or more counts. CDR3: CASSEKGYYGYTF. Written as DNA, the CDR3 is TGTGCCAGCAGTGAAAAAGGGTACTATGGCTACACCTTC. The gene calls are TRBV7-6 and TRBJ1-2; no firm D call. The V end was cut by 6 bases, the J end by 3 bases, with 11 bases between. The CDR3 length is 13 residues. From germline, CDR1 is SGHVS and CDR2 FNYEAQ.

This clonotype was detected many times. Here the CDR3 reads CASLDRVNEQFF. The CDR3 DNA follows: TGTGCCAGCTTGGACAGGGTGAATGAGCAGTTCTTC. The genes are TRBV27 and TRBJ2-1, with 8 bases matching TRBD1. With 8 bases clipped from V and 7 bases from J, the junction kept 4 bases outside the gene matches. The CDR3 extends over 12 amino acids. Germline-derived CDR1 and CDR2 are MNHEY and SMNVEV (reference sequence).

The gene calls are TRBV5-5 and TRBJ1-5, with TRBD1 as a possible D gene (5 bases). The germline CDR1 and CDR2 sequences are SGHKS and YYEKEE (reference sequence). V lost 4 bases to trimming and J lost 0 bases, with 11 bases between them. The CDR3 runs 15 residues. As DNA, the CDR3 is TGTGCCAGCAGCCCTGGCGGGGGTAGCAATCAGCCCCAGCATTTT. This encodes CASSPGGGSNQPQHF. Using reference TRBV5-5 and TRBJ1-5 for the parts outside the CDR3, the full variable domain is DAGVTQSPTHLIKTRGQQVTLRCSPISGHKSVSWYQQVLGQGPQFIFQYYEKEERGRGNFPDRFSARQFPNYSSELNVNALLLGDSALYLCASSPGGGSNQPQHFGDGTRLSIL.